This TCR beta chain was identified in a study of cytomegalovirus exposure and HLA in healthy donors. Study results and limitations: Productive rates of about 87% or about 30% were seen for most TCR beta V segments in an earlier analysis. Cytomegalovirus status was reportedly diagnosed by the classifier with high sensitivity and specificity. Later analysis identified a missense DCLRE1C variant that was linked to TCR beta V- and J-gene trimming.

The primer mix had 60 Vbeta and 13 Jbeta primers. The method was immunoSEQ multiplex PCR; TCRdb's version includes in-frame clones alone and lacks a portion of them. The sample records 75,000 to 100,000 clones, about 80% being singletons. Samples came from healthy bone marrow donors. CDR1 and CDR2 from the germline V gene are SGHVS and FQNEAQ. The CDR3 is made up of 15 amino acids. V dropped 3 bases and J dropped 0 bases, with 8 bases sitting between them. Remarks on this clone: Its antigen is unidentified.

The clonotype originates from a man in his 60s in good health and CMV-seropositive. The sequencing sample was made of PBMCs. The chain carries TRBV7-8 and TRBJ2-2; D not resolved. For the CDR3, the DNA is TGTGCCAGCAGCTTGCCACGCGCGAACACCGGGGAGCTGTTTTTT. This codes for CASSLPRANTGELFF.